This T cell receptor (beta chain) was identified during a study of OX40 agonist ivuxolimab in advanced cancers. In the study overall: Patients were treated with ivuxolimab, an agonistic anti-OX40 (CD134) antibody. Study-level findings and limits: By week 6 at 0.1 to 3.0 mg/kg, blood CD4+ and CD8+ T cells had expanded clonally.

Looked up from germline, CDR1 is SGHTA and CDR2 is FQGNSA. This CDR3 is 16 amino acids long. Trimming took 5 bases from V and 4 from J; bases not matched to a gene: 12. In regard to this clone: Its antigen is still unknown.

Measured with immunoSEQ multiplex PCR; TCRdb has only the in-frame clones, and not every one. This table holds roughly 100,000 clones, around four fifths found once. This clonotype was sampled from an adult with an advanced solid tumor such as melanoma, head and neck, liver or kidney cancer. The gene calls are TRBV7-2 and TRBJ1-2; 8 nucleotides align to TRBD1. Material: CD4+ or CD8+ T cells sorted from blood, obtained in a trial of the OX40 agonist ivuxolimab. The CDR3 loop reads CASSPRAGTGIYGYTF. DNA of the CDR3: TGTGCCAGCAGCCCAAGGGCCGGGACAGGCATCTATGGCTACACCTTC.